This is a list of T cell receptor beta chains from one sample in a study of metastatic and nonmetastatic thyroid tumors. TCRdb redid the clone calls on the PCR reads using MiXCR. The repertoire has about 15,000 clones, 28% of them found once; the top ten carry around 15%. The specimen was tumor tissue. Source of these receptors: a female donor with papillary thyroid cancer or a benign thyroid nodule (not recorded which). Some clones in this sample may be carry-over from other donors' samples. Each CDR3 is given with its conserved first and last residue. The order of the fields is V gene, D gene, clone size, J gene, CDR3 protein, CDR3 DNA. D genes are given only for firm matches. The size of a clone is reported for some rows only, either as once, few or many, or as a class for expanded clones.

>TRBV6-5|.|.|TRBJ1-6
CASSSSFFSPLHF
TGTGCCAGCAGTTCGAGCTTTTTCTCACCCCTCCACTTT
>TRBV7-2|.|.|TRBJ2-5
CATSTNQGFRETQYF
TGTGCCACCTCGACCAATCAGGGGTTTCGGGAGACCCAGTACTTC
>TRBV24-1|TRBD2|few|TRBJ2-2
CATSDRTRDTGELFF
TGTGCCACCAGTGATCGGACTAGGGACACCGGGGAGCTGTTTTTT
>TRBV30|TRBD1|.|TRBJ2-3
CAWSRGSTDTQYF
TGTGCCTGGAGCAGGGGGTCCACAGATACGCAGTATTTT
>TRBV4-3|.|.|TRBJ2-6
CASSQRGIFSGANVLTF
TGCGCCAGCAGCCAAAGGGGAATATTTTCTGGGGCCAACGTCCTGACTTTC
>TRBV5-1|.|many|TRBJ1-1
CASRGGTNTEAFF
TGCGCCAGCAGGGGGGGAACGAACACTGAAGCTTTCTTT
>TRBV5-1|TRBD2|.|TRBJ2-1
CASSYVPGLGNEQFF
TGCGCCAGCAGCTACGTCCCTGGACTAGGTAATGAGCAGTTCTTC
>TRBV7-2|.|many|TRBJ2-2
CASSPTGTGELFF
TGTGCCAGCAGCCCAACAGGGACCGGGGAGCTGTTTTTT
>TRBV20-1|TRBD1|.|TRBJ2-2
CSARDAQGAQNGELFF
TGCAGTGCTAGAGATGCTCAGGGGGCGCAGAACGGGGAGCTGTTTTTT
>TRBV5-1|.|many|TRBJ1-2
CASRTSRDTANYGYTF
TGCGCCAGCAGAACGTCCCGGGACACCGCTAACTATGGCTACACCTTC
>TRBV4-1|TRBD1|.|TRBJ1-4
CASSRGTGTGHEKLFF
TGCGCCAGCAGCCGAGGGACCGGGACAGGGCACGAAAAACTGTTTTTT
>TRBV11-2|TRBD2|once|TRBJ2-1
CASSLLGLAGGLSYNEQFF
TGTGCCAGCAGCTTATTGGGGCTAGCGGGAGGTTTGTCCTACAATGAGCAGTTCTTC
>TRBV9|.|.|TRBJ2-6
CASRVAGANVLTF
TGTGCCAGCAGAGTAGCTGGGGCCAACGTACTGACTTTC
>TRBV30|.|many|TRBJ1-1
CAWSFGGGRLGNTEAFF
TGTGCCTGGAGTTTTGGCGGGGGAAGGTTGGGAAACACTGAAGCTTTCTTT
>TRBV6-1|TRBD1|.|TRBJ1-2
CASIAWVQGGGYTF
TGTGCCAGCATCGCTTGGGTACAGGGGGGGGGCTACACCTTC
>TRBV5-1|TRBD2|.|TRBJ2-7
CASSLGASGLSYEQYF
TGCGCCAGCAGCTTGGGAGCTAGCGGTCTCTCCTACGAGCAGTACTTC
>TRBV11-2|TRBD1|many|TRBJ2-2
CASSLGGGFNTGELFF
TGTGCCAGCAGCTTAGGAGGGGGCTTTAACACCGGGGAGCTGTTTTTT
>TRBV28|TRBD1|few|TRBJ1-3
CASSLVGDRFSGNTIYF
TGTGCCAGCAGTTTAGTGGGGGACAGGTTCTCTGGAAACACCATATATTTT
>TRBV14|.|.|TRBJ1-1
CASSQFLHAEAFF
TGTGCCAGCAGCCAGTTCCTGCATGCCGAAGCTTTCTTT
>TRBV6-5|.|.|TRBJ1-1
CASSYAHPGAGTEAFF
TGTGCCAGCAGTTACGCCCATCCTGGGGCAGGTACTGAAGCTTTCTTT
>TRBV5-7|.|.|TRBJ2-5
CASSLNLQGVEETQYF
TGTGCCAGCAGCCTAAACCTACAGGGCGTAGAGGAGACCCAGTACTTC
>TRBV6-8|.|many|TRBJ2-5
CASSYSRETGTETQYF
TGTGCCAGCAGTTACTCCCGGGAAACCGGGACAGAGACCCAGTACTTC
>TRBV5-1|.|.|TRBJ2-3
CASSLQGAALAGKTDTQYF
TGCGCCAGCAGCTTACAGGGGGCAGCTCTAGCGGGAAAGACAGATACGCAGTATTTT
>TRBV10-3|TRBD2|.|TRBJ2-7
CAITERGSSYEQYF
TGTGCCATCACCGAGCGGGGAAGCTCCTACGAGCAGTACTTC
>TRBV6-6|.|few|TRBJ2-7
CASSYGGAHEQYF
TGTGCCAGCAGTTACGGCGGGGCGCACGAGCAGTACTTC
>TRBV12-3/TRBV12-4|.|few|TRBJ1-3
CASSLYGAAIYF
TGTGCCAGCAGTTTATATGGGGCGGCCATATATTTT
>TRBV19|.|few|TRBJ1-2
CASKYQELGIYGYTF
TGTGCCAGTAAATACCAAGAACTGGGTATCTATGGCTACACCTTC
>TRBV29-1|TRBD1|many|TRBJ1-1
CSVAPGQGMNTEAFF
TGCAGCGTTGCCCCGGGACAGGGGATGAACACTGAAGCTTTCTTT
>TRBV6-1|.|few|TRBJ2-7
CATRSISTFDEQYF
TGTGCCACAAGGAGCATCTCCACTTTCGACGAGCAGTACTTC
>TRBV6-1|.|few|TRBJ1-5
CASNKQGALDQPHHF
TGTGCCAGCAACAAACAGGGTGCCCTCGATCAGCCCCATCATTTT
>TRBV20-1|.|.|TRBJ2-7
CTAVGPCEQYF
TGCACTGCTGTGGGGCCCTGCGAGCAGTACTTC
>TRBV5-2|.|.|TRBJ2-7
CASRLETSGSRSYEQYF
TGTGCCAGCAGACTTGAGACTAGCGGGAGCCGCTCCTACGAGCAGTACTTC
>TRBV5-4|.|.|TRBJ2-3
CASSYTGIGDTQYF
TGTGCCAGCAGCTACACGGGAATCGGGGATACGCAGTATTTT
>TRBV2|.|.|TRBJ2-7
CASTKYRSAEQYF
TGTGCCAGCACCAAGTACAGGTCGGCCGAGCAGTACTTC
>TRBV3-1|.|.|TRBJ2-7
CASSQGPLYEQYF
TGTGCCAGCAGCCAAGGGCCCCTCTACGAGCAGTACTTC
>TRBV6-1|.|few|TRBJ1-5
CASSLEGSGNQPQHF
TGTGCCAGCAGCCTCGAAGGGTCGGGCAATCAGCCCCAGCATTTT
>TRBV6-1|TRBD1|few|TRBJ2-7
CASSPVIPGQYYEQYF
TGTGCCAGCAGCCCCGTGATACCGGGACAGTACTACGAGCAGTACTTC
>TRBV4-3|TRBD1|many|TRBJ2-3
CASSQPPLRTGIPTDTQYF
TGCGCCAGCAGCCAACCGCCGTTGCGGACAGGAATACCCACAGATACGCAGTATTTT
>TRBV5-1|.|many|TRBJ2-4
CASSLGAGENIQYF
TGCGCCAGCAGCTTGGGGGCAGGCGAAAACATTCAGTACTTC
>TRBV6-1|.|.|TRBJ1-5
CASSVEGGNQPQHF
TGTGCCAGCAGTGTGGAGGGCGGCAATCAGCCCCAGCATTTT
>TRBV28|TRBD1|medium-sized|TRBJ1-2
CASEGQDYGYTF
TGTGCCAGCGAGGGACAGGACTATGGCTACACCTTC
>TRBV28|.|.|TRBJ2-5
CASSLTQETQYF
TGTGCCAGCAGTTTAACTCAAGAGACCCAGTACTTC
>TRBV15|.|few|TRBJ1-6
CATSRGGGNSPLHF
TGTGCCACCAGCAGAGGGGGGGGGAATTCACCCCTCCACTTT
>TRBV6-1|.|.|TRBJ1-5
CASSEWTAVYSNQPQHF
TGTGCCAGCAGTGAGTGGACGGCTGTTTATAGCAATCAGCCCCAGCATTTT
>TRBV27|TRBD1|few|TRBJ2-7
CASRPGQGAQEQYF
TGTGCCAGCAGACCGGGACAGGGGGCTCAAGAGCAGTACTTC
>TRBV7-8|.|many|TRBJ2-7
CASSPGDYEQYF
TGTGCCAGCAGCCCCGGGGACTACGAGCAGTACTTC
>TRBV28|.|many|TRBJ2-1
CASSLFPPQAQSYNEQFF
TGTGCCAGCAGTTTATTCCCCCCACAAGCCCAATCCTACAATGAGCAGTTCTTC
>TRBV14|.|.|TRBJ2-7
CASSKLIGTASYEQYF
TGTGCCAGCAGTAAACTTATCGGGACGGCATCCTACGAGCAGTACTTC
>TRBV27|.|.|TRBJ1-4
CASWAGNRLLGKLFF
TGTGCCAGCTGGGCAGGGAATCGGCTTCTTGGAAAACTGTTTTTT
>TRBV19|TRBD1|.|TRBJ2-5
CESSTTRQGGGETQYF
TGTGAAAGTAGTACCACGCGACAGGGGGGAGGTGAGACCCAGTACTTC
>TRBV7-2|.|many|TRBJ2-5
CASSFRETQYF
TGTGCCAGCAGCTTTCGGGAGACCCAGTACTTC
>TRBV14|.|.|TRBJ2-1
CASSRIWGRDNEQFF
TGTGCCAGCAGTCGGATTTGGGGTCGGGACAATGAGCAGTTCTTC
>TRBV11-2|TRBD1|.|TRBJ2-1
CASSPTGGPYNEQFF
TGTGCCAGCAGCCCTACAGGGGGCCCCTACAATGAGCAGTTCTTC
>TRBV5-8|TRBD2|.|TRBJ2-5
CASSGGAFEETQYF
TGTGCCAGTAGCGGGGGTGCCTTCGAAGAGACCCAGTACTTC